This T cell receptor beta chain emerged from a study of early T cells in non-severe SARS-CoV-2 infection. This clonotype was seen only a few times. This CDR3 is 13 amino acids long. Trimming shortened V by 0 bases and J by 4 bases, and 7 bases separated the two germline ends. Germline CDR1 is SGHVS and CDR2 is FQNEAQ. Unique molecular identifier tags were affixed to discrete cDNA molecules. In TCRdb, the 5' RACE reads were re-called with MiXCR into one record per CDR3 protein. The sample shows more than 40,000 distinct CDR3 sequences, roughly 5.7% of them seen only once. The sample in question was whole blood, obtained at baseline. The source of this sequence is an adult who was a healthcare worker with PCR-confirmed SARS-CoV-2 infection or an uninfected control (not recorded which). The rearrangement joins TRBV7-8 to TRBJ2-7; D remains unclear. This CDR3 is CASSLAYRYEQYF. CDR3 DNA sequence: TGTGCCAGCAGCTTAGCGTATCGGTACGAGCAGTACTTC.